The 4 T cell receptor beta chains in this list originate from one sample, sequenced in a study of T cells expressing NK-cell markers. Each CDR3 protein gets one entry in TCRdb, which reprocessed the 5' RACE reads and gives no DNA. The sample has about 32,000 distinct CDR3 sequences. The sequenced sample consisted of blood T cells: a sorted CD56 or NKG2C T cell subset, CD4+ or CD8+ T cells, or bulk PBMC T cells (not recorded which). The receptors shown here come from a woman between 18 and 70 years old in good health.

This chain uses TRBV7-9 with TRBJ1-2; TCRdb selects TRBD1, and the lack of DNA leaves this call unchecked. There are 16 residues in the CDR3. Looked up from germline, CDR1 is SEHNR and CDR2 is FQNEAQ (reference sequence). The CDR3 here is CASSSTQGTLNYGYTF. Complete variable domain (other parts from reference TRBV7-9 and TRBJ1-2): DTGVSQNPRHKITKRGQNVTFRCDPISEHNRLYWYRQTLGQGPEFLTYFQNEAQLEKSRLLSDRFSAERPKGSFSTLEIQRTEQGDSAMYLCASSSTQGTLNYGYTFGSGTRLTVV.

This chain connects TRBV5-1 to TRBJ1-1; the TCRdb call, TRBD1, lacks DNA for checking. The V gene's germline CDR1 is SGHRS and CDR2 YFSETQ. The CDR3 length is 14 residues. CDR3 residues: CASSPRDGNTEAFF.

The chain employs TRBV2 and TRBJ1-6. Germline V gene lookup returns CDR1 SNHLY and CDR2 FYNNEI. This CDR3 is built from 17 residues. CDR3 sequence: CASSDIQARSYNSPLHF. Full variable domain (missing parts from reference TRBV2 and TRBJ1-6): EPEVTQTPSHQVTQMGQEVILRCVPISNHLYFYWYRQILGQKVEFLVSFYNNEISEKSEIFDDQFSVERPDGSNFTLKIRSTKLEDSAMYFCASSDIQARSYNSPLHFGNGTRLTVT.

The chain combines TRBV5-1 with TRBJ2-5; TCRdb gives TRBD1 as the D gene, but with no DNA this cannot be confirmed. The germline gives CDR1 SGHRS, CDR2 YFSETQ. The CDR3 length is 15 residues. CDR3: CASSQDRGMAETQYF.